This entry is about one T cell receptor (beta chain). Its target is not known. This sample was taken from a study of shared clonotypes between healthy human individuals. About the study: Three plates each covered CD4 naive and memory; CD8 naive two, CD8 memory one. General study points: Relative to their counterparts shared across all four donors, non-shared clonotypes exhibited diminished generation probabilities. Only blood underwent sampling, and tissue repertoires likely differ.

Trimming stripped 6 bases from V and 2 bases from J, with 14 bases between. This CDR3 has 15 amino acids. Germline V CDR1 and CDR2: MNHEY, SVGAGI. Healthy adults negative for HIV, lacking recent acute infections or vaccinations, served as donors. Method: immunoSEQ multiplex PCR; TCRdb's copy keeps in-frame clones and lacks some. The sample gives a few million clones, approximately 94% of which show up once; under 0.15% is in the top ten. This TCR was sampled from a man younger than 35 in good health. This chain uses TRBV6-5 with TRBJ1-3; unclear D gene. The sample was naive CD4+ T cells sorted from blood. The subset: CD45RA+ positively selected. CDR3 nucleotides: TGTGCCAGCAGCCAACTTGGGGTCCCTGGAAACACCATATATTTT. This encodes CASSQLGVPGNTIYF.